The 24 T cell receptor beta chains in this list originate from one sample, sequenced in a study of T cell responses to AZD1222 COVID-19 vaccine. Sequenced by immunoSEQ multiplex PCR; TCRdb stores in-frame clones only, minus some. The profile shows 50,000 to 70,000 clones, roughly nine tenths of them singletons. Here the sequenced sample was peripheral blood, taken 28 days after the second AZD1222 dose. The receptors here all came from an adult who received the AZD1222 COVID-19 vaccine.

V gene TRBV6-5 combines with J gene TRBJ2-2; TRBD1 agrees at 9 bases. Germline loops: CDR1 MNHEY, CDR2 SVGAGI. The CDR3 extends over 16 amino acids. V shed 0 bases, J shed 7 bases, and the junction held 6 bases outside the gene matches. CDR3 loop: CASSYSMTGGHGELFF. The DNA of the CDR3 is TGTGCCAGCAGTTACTCGATGACAGGGGGGCACGGGGAGCTGTTTTTT.

The CDR3 region has the DNA TGTGCCAGCAGACGGGACAGGGTTGGAAACACCATATATTTT. Amino acids: CASRRDRVGNTIYF. The chain recombines TRBV6-5 with TRBJ1-3; 9 nucleotides align to TRBD1. In germline, CDR1 is MNHEY, CDR2 SVGAGI. The CDR3 consists of 14 residues. The V segment lost 6 bases and the J segment 3 bases; nucleotides outside the gene matches: 3.

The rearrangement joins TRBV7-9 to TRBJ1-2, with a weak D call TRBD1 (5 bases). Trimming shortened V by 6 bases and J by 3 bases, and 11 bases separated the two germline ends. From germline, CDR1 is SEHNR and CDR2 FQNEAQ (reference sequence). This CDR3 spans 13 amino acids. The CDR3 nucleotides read TGTGCCAGCAGTACCGGGGCACACTATGGCTACACCTTC. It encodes CASSTGAHYGYTF.

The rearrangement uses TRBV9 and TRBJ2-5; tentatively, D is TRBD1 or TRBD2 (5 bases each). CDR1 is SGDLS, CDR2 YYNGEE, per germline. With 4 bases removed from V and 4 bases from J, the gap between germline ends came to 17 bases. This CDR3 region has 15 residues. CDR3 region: CASSSRNWDRETQYF. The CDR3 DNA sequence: TGTGCCAGCAGCTCTAGGAATTGGGACCGAGAGACCCAGTACTTC.

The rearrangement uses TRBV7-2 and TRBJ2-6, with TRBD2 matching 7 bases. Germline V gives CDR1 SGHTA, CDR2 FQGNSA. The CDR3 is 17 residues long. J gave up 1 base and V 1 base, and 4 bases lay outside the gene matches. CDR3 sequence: CASSLVSGGSGANVLTF. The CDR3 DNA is TGTGCCAGCAGCTTAGTTTCGGGAGGTTCTGGGGCCAACGTCCTGACTTTC.

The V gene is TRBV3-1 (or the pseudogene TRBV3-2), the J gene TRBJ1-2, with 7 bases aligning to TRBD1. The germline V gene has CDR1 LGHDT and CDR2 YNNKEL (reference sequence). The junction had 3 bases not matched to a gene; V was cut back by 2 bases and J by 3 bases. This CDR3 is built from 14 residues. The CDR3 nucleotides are TGTGCCAGCAGCCAATCGGGACAGCACTATGGCTACACCTTC. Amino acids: CASSQSGQHYGYTF.

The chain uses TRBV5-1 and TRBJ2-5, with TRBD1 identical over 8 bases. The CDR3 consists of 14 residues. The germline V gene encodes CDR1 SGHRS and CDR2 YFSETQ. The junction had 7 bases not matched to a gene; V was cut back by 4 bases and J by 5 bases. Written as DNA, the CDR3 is TGCGCCAGCAGCACCCTGACAGGGGACGAGACCCAGTACTTC. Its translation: CASSTLTGDETQYF.

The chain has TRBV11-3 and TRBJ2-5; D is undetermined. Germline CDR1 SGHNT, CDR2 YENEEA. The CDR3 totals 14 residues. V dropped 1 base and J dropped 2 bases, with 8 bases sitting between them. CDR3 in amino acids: CASSLVVGQETQYF. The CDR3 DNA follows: TGTGCCAGCAGCTTAGTTGTAGGACAAGAGACCCAGTACTTC.

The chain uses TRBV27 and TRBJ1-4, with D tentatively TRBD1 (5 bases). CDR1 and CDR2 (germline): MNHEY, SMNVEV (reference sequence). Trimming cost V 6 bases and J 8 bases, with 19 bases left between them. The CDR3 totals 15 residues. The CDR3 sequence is CASSSLTELKEKLFF. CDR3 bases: TGTGCCAGCAGCTCCCTGACAGAATTAAAGGAAAAACTGTTTTTT.

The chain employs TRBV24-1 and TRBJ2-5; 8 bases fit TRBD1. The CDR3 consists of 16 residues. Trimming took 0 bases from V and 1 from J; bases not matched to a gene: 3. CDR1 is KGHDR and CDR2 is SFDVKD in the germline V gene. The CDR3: CATSDLSGQGQETQYF. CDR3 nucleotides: TGTGCCACCAGTGATTTGTCCGGACAGGGCCAAGAGACCCAGTACTTC.

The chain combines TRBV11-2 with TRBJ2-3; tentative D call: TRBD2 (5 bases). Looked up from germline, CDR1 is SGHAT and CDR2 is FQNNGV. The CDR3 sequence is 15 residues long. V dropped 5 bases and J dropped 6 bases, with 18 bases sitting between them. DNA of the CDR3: TGTGCCAGCAGCCCCCCCCCTCCCCTAGCTGATACGCAGTATTTT. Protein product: CASSPPPPLADTQYF.

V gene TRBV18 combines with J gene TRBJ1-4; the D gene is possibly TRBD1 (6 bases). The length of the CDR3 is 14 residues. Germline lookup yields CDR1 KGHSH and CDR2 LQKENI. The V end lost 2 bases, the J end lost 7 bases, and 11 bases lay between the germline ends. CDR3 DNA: TGTGCCAGCTCACCAGCTAGGGGGGCTGAAAAACTGTTTTTT. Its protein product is CASSPARGAEKLFF.

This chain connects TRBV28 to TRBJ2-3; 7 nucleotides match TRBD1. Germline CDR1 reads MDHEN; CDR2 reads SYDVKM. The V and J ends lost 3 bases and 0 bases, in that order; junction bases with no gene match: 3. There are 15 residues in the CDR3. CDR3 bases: TGTGCCAGCAGTTTGACAGGGCAAAGCACAGATACGCAGTATTTT. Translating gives CASSLTGQSTDTQYF.

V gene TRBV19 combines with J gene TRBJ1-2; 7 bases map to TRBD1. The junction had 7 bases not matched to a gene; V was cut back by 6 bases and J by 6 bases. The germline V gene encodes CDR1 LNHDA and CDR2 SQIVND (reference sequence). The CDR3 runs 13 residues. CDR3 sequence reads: CASSPTGHDGYTF. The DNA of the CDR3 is TGTGCCAGTAGCCCGACAGGGCATGATGGCTACACCTTC.

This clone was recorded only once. The CDR3 loop is CASSPWGLSGLAGGRPYEQYF. The CDR3 region has the DNA TGCGCCAGCAGCCCTTGGGGGTTGTCGGGACTAGCGGGAGGGCGGCCCTACGAGCAGTACTTC. The chain carries TRBV4-1 and TRBJ2-7, with 16 bases fitting TRBD2. The CDR3 loop spans 21 amino acids. The junction had 17 bases not matched to a gene; V was cut back by 4 bases and J by 2 bases. Germline V gives CDR1 MGHRA, CDR2 YSYEKL.

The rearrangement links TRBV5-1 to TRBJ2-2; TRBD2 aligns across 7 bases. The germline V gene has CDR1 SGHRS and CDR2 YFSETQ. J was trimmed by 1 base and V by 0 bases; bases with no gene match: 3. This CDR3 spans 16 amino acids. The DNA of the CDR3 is TGCGCCAGCAGCTTGGAGGCGGGAGTGAACACCGGGGAGCTGTTTTTT. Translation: CASSLEAGVNTGELFF.

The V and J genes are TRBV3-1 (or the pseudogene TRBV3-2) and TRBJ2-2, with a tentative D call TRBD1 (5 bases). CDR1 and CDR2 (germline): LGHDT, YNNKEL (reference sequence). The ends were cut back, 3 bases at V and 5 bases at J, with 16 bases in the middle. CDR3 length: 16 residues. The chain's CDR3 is CASSHTQTGATGELFF. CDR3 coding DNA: TGTGCCAGCAGCCATACGCAAACAGGAGCGACCGGGGAGCTGTTTTTT.

The CDR3 coding sequence is TGTGCCAGTAGGGGGCCAGGACAGGGGATTGAAAAACTGTTTTTT. Translating it yields CASRGPGQGIEKLFF. The V call is TRBV19, the J call TRBJ1-4, with 9 bases fitting TRBD1. CDR3 length equals 15 residues. Germline CDR1 is LNHDA and CDR2 is SQIVND (reference sequence). The J segment lost 7 bases and the V segment lost 6 bases, leaving 9 bases of the junction unmatched. The whole variable domain, remainder taken from reference TRBV19 and TRBJ1-4, is DGGITQSPKYLFRKEGQNVTLSCEQNLNHDAMYWYRQDPGQGLRLIYYSQIVNDFQKGDIAEGYSVSREKKESFPLTVTSAQKNPTAFYLCASRGPGQGIEKLFFGSGTQLSVL.

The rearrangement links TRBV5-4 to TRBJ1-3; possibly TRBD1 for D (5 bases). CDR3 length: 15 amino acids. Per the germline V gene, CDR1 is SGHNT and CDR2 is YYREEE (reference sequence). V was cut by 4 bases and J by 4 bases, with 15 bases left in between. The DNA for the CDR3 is TGTGCCAGCAGCCCAGGCGGGGGGTACGGAAACACCATATATTTT. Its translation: CASSPGGGYGNTIYF.

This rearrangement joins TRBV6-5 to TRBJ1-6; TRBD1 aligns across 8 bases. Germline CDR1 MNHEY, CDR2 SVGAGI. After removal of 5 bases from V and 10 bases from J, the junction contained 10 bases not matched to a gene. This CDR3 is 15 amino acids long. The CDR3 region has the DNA TGTGCCAGCAGTCCTCGACAGGGGCGGGGATCACCCCTCCACTTT. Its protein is CASSPRQGRGSPLHF.

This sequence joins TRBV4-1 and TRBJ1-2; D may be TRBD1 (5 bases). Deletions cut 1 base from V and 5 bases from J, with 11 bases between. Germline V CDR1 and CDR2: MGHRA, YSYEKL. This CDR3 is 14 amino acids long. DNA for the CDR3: TGCGCCAGCAGCCAAGTAGACAGCATGTATGGCTACACCTTC. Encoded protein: CASSQVDSMYGYTF.

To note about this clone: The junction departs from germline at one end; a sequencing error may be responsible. In DNA, the CDR3 is TGTGCCAGCAGCCCCATCGGACAGGGGCCCTCCTGGGAATTC. Its protein product is CASSPIGQGPSWEF. The rearrangement joins TRBV5-6 to TRBJ2-7, with 9 positions matching TRBD1. This CDR3 spans 14 amino acids. Germline-derived CDR1 and CDR2 are SGHDT and YYEEEE. Based on the CDR3 plus reference TRBV5-6 and TRBJ2-7, the full variable domain is DAGVTQSPTHLIKTRGQQVTLRCSPKSGHDTVSWYQQALGQGPQFIFQYYEEEERQRGNFPDRFSGHQFPNYSSELNVNALLLGDSALYLCASSPIGQGPSWEFGPGTRLTVT.

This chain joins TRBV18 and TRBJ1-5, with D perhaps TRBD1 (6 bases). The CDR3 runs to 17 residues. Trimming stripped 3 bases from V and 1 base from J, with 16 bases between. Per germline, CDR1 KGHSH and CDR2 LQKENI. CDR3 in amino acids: CASSPYRGQGSNQPQHF. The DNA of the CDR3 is TGTGCCAGCTCACCGTACCGAGGGCAGGGGAGCAATCAGCCCCAGCATTTT.

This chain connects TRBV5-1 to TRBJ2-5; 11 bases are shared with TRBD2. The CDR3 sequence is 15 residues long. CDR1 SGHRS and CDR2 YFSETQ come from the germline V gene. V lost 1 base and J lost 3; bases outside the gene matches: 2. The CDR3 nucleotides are TGCGCCAGCAGCTTGAAGACTAGCGGGGAAGAGACCCAGTACTTC. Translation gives CASSLKTSGEETQYF.